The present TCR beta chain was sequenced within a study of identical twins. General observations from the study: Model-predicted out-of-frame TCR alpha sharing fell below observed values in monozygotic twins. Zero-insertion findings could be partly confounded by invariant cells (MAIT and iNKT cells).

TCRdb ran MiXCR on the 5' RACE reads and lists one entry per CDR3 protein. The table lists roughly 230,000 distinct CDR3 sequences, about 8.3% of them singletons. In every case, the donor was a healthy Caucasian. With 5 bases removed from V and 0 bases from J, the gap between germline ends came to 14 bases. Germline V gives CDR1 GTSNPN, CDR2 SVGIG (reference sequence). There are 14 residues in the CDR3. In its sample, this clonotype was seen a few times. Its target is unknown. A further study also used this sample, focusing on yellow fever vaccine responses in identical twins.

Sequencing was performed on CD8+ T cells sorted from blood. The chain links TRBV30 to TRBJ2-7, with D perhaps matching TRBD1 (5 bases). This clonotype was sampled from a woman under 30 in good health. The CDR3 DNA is TGTGCCTGGCACTACACAGGCCTCTCCTACGAGCAGTACTTC. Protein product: CAWHYTGLSYEQYF.